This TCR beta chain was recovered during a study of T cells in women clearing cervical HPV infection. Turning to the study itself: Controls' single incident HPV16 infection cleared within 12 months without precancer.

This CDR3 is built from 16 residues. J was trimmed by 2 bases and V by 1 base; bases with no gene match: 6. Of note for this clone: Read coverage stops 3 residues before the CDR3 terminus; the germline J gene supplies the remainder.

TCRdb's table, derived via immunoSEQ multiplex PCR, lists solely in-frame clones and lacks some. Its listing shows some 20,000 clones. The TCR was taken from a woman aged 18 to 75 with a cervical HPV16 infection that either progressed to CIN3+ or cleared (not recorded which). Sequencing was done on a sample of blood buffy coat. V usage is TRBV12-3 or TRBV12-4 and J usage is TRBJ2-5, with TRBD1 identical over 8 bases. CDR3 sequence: CASSLVGQGQQETQYF. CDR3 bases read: TGTGCCAGCAGTTTAGTCGGACAGGGACAGCAAGAGACC.